Listed below are T cell receptor beta chains from one sample, sequenced in a study of T-cell memory formation after mild COVID-19. TCRdb reprocessed the 5' RACE reads with MiXCR, giving one entry per CDR3 protein. The sample has 400,000 to 500,000 distinct CDR3 sequences; around 20% are singletons. The source material was PBMCs or a T cell subset sorted from them (not recorded which). These TCRs come from an adult woman who had mild COVID-19 (a few samples of this study predate the infection). Cell type and time point are not known. CDR3s include the opening cysteine and the closing phenylalanine or tryptophan. D genes are given only for firm matches.

>15|TRBD1|TRBV6-6
CASSYSETGRDEQYF
>13|TRBD1|TRBV12-3/TRBV12-4
CASSPDRVNGYTF
>13|TRBD1|TRBV28
CASGGDRGDEQYF
>13|.|TRBV4-1
CASSHGLQETQYF
>15|TRBD1|TRBV6-5
CASKGDRILNYGYTF
>17|.|TRBV5-1
CASSLGRGRSLPEKLFF
>17|TRBD1|TRBV18
CASSPLQGSYGANVLTF
>13|.|TRBV7-2
CASSEAGTDTQYF
>15|TRBD1|TRBV7-9
CASSTTGQVNTEAFF
>15|.|TRBV7-3
CASSLGTPNTGELFF
>14|TRBD1|TRBV20-1
CSAADRGYSYEQYF
>11|.|TRBV29-1
CSTHSGNTIYF
>14|.|TRBV20-1
CSARGGEGNQPQHF
>11|.|TRBV30
CAWTDTYEQYF
>10|.|TRBV12-3/TRBV12-4
CASSLREAFF
>12|.|TRBV6-2/TRBV6-3
CASSYGGREQYF
>16|.|TRBV12-3/TRBV12-4
CASSLVVGLSSYEQYF
>13|.|TRBV24-1
CATSDGSANIQYF
>13|.|TRBV5-1
CASRPGGPETQYF
>15|TRBD2|TRBV3-1
CASSQEERGGSEQFF
>13|.|TRBV7-6
CASSRRRADEQFF
>15|TRBD1|TRBV20-1
CSATLGTGITGELFF
>14|TRBD2|TRBV29-1
CSVIGMAGAYEQYF